This record concerns one TCR beta chain sequence. The source of the sample is a study of T cells in women clearing cervical HPV infection. Profiling relied on immunoSEQ multiplex PCR, and the TCRdb table lists in-frame clones only, not all of them. Its clone listing holds some 30,000 clones. The TCR sequence derives from a woman aged 18 to 75 with a cervical HPV16 infection that either progressed to CIN3+ or cleared (not recorded which). Sequencing was done on a sample of blood buffy coat.

The covered CDR3 bases are TGTGCCAGCAGCTTAGGTGCAGAGGACAGA. Protein: CASSLGAEDR. The whole CDR3 is CASSLGAEDRAFF. This chain uses TRBV7-6 with TRBJ1-1, with D perhaps matching TRBD1 (6 bases). The read ends 3 residues shy of where the CDR3 ends; the end is completed using the germline J gene. CDR1 SGHVS and CDR2 FNYEAQ come from the germline V gene. The CDR3 spans 13 residues.